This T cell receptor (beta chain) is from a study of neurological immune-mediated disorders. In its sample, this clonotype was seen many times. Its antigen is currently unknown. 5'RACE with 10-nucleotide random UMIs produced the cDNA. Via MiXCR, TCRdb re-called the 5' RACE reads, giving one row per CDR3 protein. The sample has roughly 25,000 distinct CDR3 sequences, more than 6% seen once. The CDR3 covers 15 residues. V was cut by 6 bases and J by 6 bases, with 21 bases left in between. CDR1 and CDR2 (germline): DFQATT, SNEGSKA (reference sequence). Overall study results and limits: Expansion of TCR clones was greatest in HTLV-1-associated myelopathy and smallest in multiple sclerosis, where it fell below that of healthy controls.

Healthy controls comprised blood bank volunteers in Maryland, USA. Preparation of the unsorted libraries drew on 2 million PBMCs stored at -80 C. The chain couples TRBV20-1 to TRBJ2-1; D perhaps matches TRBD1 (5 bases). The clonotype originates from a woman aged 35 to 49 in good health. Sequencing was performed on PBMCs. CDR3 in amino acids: CSAISAQGMGNEQFF. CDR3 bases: TGCAGTGCCATATCCGCGCAGGGAATGGGCAATGAGCAGTTCTTC.